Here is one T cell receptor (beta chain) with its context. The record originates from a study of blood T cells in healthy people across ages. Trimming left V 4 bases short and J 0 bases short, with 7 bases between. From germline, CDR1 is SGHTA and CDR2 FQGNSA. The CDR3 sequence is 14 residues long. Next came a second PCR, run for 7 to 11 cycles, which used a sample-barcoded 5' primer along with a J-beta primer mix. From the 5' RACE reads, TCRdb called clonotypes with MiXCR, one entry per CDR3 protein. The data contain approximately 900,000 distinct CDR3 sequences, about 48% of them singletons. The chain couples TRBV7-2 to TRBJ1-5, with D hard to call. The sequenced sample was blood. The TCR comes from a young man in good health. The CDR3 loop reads CASSSANSNQPQHF. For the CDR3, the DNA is TGTGCCAGCAGCTCCGCAAATAGCAATCAGCCCCAGCATTTT.